The entry below gives a single TCR beta chain sequence along with its context. The trim removed 5 bases at V and 4 bases at J, leaving 6 bases unmatched. Germline lookup yields CDR1 MDHEN and CDR2 SYDVKM. This CDR3 has 15 amino acids. This entry is derived from a study of radiotherapy plus CTLA-4 blockade in lung cancer. TCRdb's copy holds only in-frame clones and misses some; the assay was immunoSEQ multiplex PCR. The table records some 80,000 clones, about 79% of them present only once. This receptor was taken from a human donor with non-small cell lung cancer whose response to radiotherapy plus ipilimumab could not be evaluated. Some clones in this sample may be carry-over from other donors' samples. Sequenced here: peripheral blood, sampled from a patient treated with radiotherapy plus ipilimumab. This chain joins TRBV28 and TRBJ2-7; TRBD1 matches at 12 bases. CDR3 in amino acids: CASSLGTGGAYEQYF. The CDR3 DNA reads TGTGCCAGCAGTCTCGGGACAGGGGGCGCATACGAGCAGTACTTC.